This TCR beta chain is drawn from a study of blood T cell repertoires in COVID-19. At the level of the study: Sites in the United States, Italy and Spain provided acute and convalescent COVID-19 samples.

The V end lost 8 bases, the J end lost 5 bases, and 19 bases lay between the germline ends. The germline V gene encodes CDR1 SGHAT and CDR2 FQNNGV. CDR3 length: 15 residues. Sequenced by immunoSEQ multiplex PCR; TCRdb stores in-frame clones only, minus some. Altogether approximately 89,000 clones are present, around 92% being singletons, with the ten largest covering about 5.9%. This clone was counted only a few times. Source material: peripheral blood. This chain joins TRBV11-2 and TRBJ2-1, with D maybe TRBD1 (6 bases). The TCR was taken from a woman aged 55-69 years with active COVID-19. CDR3 in DNA: TGTGCCAGCCAAGCAGGTGGGGGCCGCCACAATGAGCAGTTCTTC. Amino acids: CASQAGGGRHNEQFF.